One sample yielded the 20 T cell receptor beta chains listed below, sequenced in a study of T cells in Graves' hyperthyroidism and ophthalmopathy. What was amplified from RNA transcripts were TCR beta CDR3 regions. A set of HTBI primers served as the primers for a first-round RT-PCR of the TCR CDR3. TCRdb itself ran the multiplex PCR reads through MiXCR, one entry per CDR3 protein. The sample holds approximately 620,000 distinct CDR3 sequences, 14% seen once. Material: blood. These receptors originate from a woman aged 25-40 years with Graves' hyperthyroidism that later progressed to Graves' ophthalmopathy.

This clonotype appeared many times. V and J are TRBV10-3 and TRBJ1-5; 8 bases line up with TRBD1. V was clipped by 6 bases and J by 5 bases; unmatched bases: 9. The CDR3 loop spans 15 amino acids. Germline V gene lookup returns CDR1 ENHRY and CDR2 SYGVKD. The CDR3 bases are TGTGCCATCAGCCCGCAGGGGGCTGGAGATCAGCCCCAGCATTTT. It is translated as CAISPQGAGDQPQHF.

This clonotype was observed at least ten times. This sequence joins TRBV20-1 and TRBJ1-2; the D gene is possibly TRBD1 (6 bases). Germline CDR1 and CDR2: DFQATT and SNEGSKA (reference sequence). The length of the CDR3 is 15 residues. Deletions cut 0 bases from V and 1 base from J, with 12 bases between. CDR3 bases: TGCAGTGCTAGAGACCCCGGACAGCGTAACTATGGCTACACCTTC. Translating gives CSARDPGQRNYGYTF.

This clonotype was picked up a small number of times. The CDR3 nucleotides read TGTGCCAGTAGCCGGGACCATAATGGACCTGAAGCTTTCTTT. This codes for CASSRDHNGPEAFF. The V and J genes are TRBV19 and TRBJ1-1, with a possible D match to TRBD1 (5 bases). Germline V gives CDR1 LNHDA, CDR2 SQIVND (reference sequence). The CDR3 covers 14 residues. Trimming cost V 6 bases and J 6 bases, with 17 bases left between them.

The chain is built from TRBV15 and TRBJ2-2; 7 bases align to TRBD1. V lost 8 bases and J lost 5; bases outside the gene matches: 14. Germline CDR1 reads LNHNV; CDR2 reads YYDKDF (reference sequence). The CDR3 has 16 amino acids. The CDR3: CATEKLSQGLTGELFF. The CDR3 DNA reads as TGTGCCACCGAGAAGCTTTCACAGGGGTTGACCGGGGAGCTGTTTTTT.

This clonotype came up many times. The CDR3 region is CASRKNGEAFF. For the CDR3, the DNA is TGTGCCAGCAGGAAGAATGGGGAAGCTTTCTTT. V and J are TRBV12-3 or TRBV12-4 and TRBJ1-1; D gene uncertain. Deletions cut 6 bases from V and 8 bases from J, with 10 bases between. The CDR3 runs to 11 residues.

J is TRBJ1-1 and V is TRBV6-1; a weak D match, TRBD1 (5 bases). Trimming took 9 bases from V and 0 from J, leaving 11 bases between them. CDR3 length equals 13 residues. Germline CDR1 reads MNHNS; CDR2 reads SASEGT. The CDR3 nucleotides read TGTGCCAGTTGGGGGACCATGAACACTGAAGCTTTCTTT. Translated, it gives CASWGTMNTEAFF.

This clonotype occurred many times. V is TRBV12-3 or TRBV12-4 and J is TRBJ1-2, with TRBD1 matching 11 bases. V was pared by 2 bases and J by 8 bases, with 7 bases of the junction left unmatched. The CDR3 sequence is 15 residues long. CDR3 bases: TGTGCCAGCAGTTTATTACGGACAGGGGGCGGCGGCTACACCTTC. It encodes CASSLLRTGGGGYTF.

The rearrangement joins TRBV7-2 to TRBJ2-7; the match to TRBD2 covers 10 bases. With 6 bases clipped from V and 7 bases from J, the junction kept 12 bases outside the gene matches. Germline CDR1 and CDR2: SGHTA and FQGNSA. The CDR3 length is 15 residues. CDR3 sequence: CASRILAGEMREQYF. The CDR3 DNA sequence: TGTGCCAGCAGAATTCTAGCGGGAGAGATGAGGGAGCAGTACTTC.

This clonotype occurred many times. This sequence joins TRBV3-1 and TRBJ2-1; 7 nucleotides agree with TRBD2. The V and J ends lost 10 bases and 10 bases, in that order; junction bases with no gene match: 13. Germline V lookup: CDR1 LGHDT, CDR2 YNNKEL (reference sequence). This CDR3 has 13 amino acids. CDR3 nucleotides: TGTGCCACCGGGGGGATGAGCGGGGAAGAGCAGTTCTTC. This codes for CATGGMSGEEQFF.

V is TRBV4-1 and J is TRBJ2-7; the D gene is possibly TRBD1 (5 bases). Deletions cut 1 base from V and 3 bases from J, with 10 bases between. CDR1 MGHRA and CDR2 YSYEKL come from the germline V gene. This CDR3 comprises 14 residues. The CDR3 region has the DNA TGCGCCAGCAGCCAAGGACAGCATGTCTACGAGCAGTACTTC. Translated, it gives CASSQGQHVYEQYF.

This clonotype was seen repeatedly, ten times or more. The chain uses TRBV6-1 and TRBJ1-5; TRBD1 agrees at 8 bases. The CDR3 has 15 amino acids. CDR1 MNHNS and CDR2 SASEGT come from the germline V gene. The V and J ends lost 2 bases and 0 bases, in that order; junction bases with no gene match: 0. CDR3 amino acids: CASSETGGSNQPQHF. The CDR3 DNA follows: TGTGCCAGCAGTGAAACAGGGGGTAGCAATCAGCCCCAGCATTTT.

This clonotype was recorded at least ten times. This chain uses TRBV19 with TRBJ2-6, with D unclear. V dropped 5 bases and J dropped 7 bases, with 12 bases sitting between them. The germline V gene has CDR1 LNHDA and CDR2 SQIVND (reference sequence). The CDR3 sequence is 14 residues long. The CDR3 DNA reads TGTGCCAGTAGTGGGTTTTGGGTTGCCAACGTCCTGACTTTC. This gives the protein CASSGFWVANVLTF.

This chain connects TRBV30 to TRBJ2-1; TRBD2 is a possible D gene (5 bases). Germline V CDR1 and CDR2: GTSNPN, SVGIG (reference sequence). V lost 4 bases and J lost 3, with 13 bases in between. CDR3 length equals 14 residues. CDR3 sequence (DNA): TGTGCCTGGACCAAAGCGGATAACTACAATGAGCAGTTCTTC. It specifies CAWTKADNYNEQFF. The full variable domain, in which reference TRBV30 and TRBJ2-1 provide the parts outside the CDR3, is SQTIHQWPATLVQPVGSPLSLECTVEGTSNPNLYWYRQAAGRGLQLLFYSVGIGQISSEVPQNLSASRPQDRQFILSSKKLLLSDSGFYLCAWTKADNYNEQFFGPGTRLTVL.

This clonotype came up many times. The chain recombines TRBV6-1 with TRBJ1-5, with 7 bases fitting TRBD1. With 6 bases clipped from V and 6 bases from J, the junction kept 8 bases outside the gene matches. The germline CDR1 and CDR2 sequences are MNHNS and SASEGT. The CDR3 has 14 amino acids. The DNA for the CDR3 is TGTGCCAGCAGGGCGACAGGGTTGGGTCAGCCCCAGCATTTT. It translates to CASRATGLGQPQHF.

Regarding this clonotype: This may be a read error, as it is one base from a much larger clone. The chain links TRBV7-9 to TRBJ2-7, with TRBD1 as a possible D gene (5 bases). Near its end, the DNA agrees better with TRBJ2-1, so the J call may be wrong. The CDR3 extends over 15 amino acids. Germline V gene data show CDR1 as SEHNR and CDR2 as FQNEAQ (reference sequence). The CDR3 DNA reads TGTGCCAGCAGCTTAGACCGGACACGGATCTACGAGCAGTTCTTC. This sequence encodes CASSLDRTRIYEQFF.

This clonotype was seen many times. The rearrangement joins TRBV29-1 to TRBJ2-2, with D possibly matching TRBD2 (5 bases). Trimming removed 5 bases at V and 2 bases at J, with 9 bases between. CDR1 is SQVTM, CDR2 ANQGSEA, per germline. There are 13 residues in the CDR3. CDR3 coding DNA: TGCAGCGTTCGGGGAAGTAACACCGGGGAGCTGTTTTTT. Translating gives CSVRGSNTGELFF.

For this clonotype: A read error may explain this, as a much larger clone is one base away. CDR3 DNA: TGCGGCGTTGAAGAATCAGTAGCGGGAGCCGAGCAGTACTTC. Its protein is CGVEESVAGAEQYF. The chain recombines TRBV29-1 with TRBJ2-7; TRBD2 aligns across 9 bases. The germline V gene has CDR1 SQVTM and CDR2 ANQGSEA. The length of the CDR3 is 14 residues.

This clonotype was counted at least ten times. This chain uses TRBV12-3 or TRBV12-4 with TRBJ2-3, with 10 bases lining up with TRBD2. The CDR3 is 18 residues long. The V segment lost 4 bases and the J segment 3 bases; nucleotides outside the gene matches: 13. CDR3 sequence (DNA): TGTGCCAGCAGTTCAAGCGGGAGGGCCCGGGTTTGGACAGATACGCAGTATTTT. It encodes CASSSSGRARVWTDTQYF.

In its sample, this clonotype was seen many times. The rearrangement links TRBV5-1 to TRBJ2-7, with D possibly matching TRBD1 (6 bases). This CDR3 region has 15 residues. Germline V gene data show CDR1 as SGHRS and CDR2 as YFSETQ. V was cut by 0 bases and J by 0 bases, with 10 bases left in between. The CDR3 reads CASSLDRESSYEQYF. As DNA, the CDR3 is TGCGCCAGCAGCTTGGACAGGGAGAGCTCCTACGAGCAGTACTTC.

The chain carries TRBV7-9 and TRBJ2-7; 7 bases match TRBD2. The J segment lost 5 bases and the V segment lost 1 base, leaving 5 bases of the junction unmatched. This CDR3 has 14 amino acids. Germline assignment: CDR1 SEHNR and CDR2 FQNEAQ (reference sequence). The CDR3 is CASSLEGGAHEQYF. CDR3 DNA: TGTGCCAGCAGCTTAGAGGGAGGGGCCCACGAGCAGTACTTC.